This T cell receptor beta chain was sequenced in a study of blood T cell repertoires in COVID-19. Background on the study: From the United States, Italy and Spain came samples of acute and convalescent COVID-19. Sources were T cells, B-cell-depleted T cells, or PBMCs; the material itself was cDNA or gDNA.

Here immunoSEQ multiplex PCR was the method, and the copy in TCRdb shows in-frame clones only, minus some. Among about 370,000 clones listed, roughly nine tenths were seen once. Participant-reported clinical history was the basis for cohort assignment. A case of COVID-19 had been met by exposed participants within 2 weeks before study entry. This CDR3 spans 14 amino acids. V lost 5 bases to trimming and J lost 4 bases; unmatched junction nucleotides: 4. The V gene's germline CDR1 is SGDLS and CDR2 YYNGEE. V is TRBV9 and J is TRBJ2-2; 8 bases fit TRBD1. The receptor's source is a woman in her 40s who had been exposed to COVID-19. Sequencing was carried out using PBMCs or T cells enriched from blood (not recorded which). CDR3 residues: CASRSGGGTGELFF. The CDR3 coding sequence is TGTGCCAGCAGGTCAGGGGGCGGCACCGGGGAGCTGTTTTTT.